This is a list of T cell receptor beta chains from one sample in a study of blood T cell repertoires in COVID-19. The assay was immunoSEQ multiplex PCR, and TCRdb's table has in-frame clones only and misses some. In the table there are roughly 400,000 clones, nearly 90% of which are singletons. The sequencing input was PBMCs or T cells enriched from blood (not recorded which). The receptor source for this set is a woman aged 18 to 35 who had been exposed to COVID-19. Both conserved end residues are part of each CDR3. A D gene is named only where the DNA matches it firmly. A row's size may be missing; if present it is once, few, many or a size class.

j_call v_call cdr3_length clone_size d_call cdr3_nt cdr3_aa
TRBJ2-5 TRBV4-2 16 . TRBD2 TGTGCCAGCAGCCACAACGGACTAGCGGGAGACGAGACCCAGTACTTC CASSHNGLAGDETQYF
TRBJ1-1 TRBV27 17 . . TGTGCCAGCAGTTTATACGGAAATCGGGGTGCGAACACTGAAGCTTTCTTT CASSLYGNRGANTEAFF
TRBJ1-5 TRBV19 17 . . TGTGCCAGTAGTATTTCTTTGGTGACGGGGAGCAATCAGCCCCAGCATTTT CASSISLVTGSNQPQHF
TRBJ2-1 TRBV2 16 . TRBD2 TGTGCCAGCATCGAAACCGGACTAGCGGGAGAGAATGAGCAGTTCTTC CASIETGLAGENEQFF
TRBJ2-7 TRBV5-1 15 . TRBD1 TGCGCCAGCAGTGCCGGGACAGGGTCCCTTTACGAGCAGTACTTC CASSAGTGSLYEQYF
TRBJ2-7 TRBV5-8 14 . TRBD1 TGTGCCAGCAGCAAAAGACAGGGGTCCTACGAGCAGTACTTC CASSKRQGSYEQYF
TRBJ1-3 TRBV9 13 . . TGTGCCAGCAGCGTAGCTTTTGGAAACACCATATATTTT CASSVAFGNTIYF
TRBJ2-2 TRBV18 15 . . TGTGCCAGCTCACCACCTTACGGGAACACCGGGGAGCTGTTTTTT CASSPPYGNTGELFF
TRBJ1-2 TRBV11-2 15 . . TGTGCCAGCAGCTTAGCCCCCGACAGAAACTATGGCTACACCTTC CASSLAPDRNYGYTF
TRBJ1-5 TRBV7-9 12 . . TGTGCCAGCAGCTTAGGCGGTCAGCCCCAGCATTTT CASSLGGQPQHF
TRBJ2-1 TRBV19 14 . TRBD2 TGTGCCAGTAGTGTTGACTCGGGGGGCAATGAGCAGTTCTTC CASSVDSGGNEQFF
TRBJ1-1 TRBV28 15 . . TGTGCCAGCAGTTTAAGCACCCTTATGAACACTGAAGCTTTCTTT CASSLSTLMNTEAFF
TRBJ2-7 TRBV20-1 15 once TRBD1 TGCAGTGCTAGTGCTACAGGGGCAACCTCCTACGAGCAGTACTTC CSASATGATSYEQYF
TRBJ1-1 TRBV7-2 14 . TRBD1 TGTGCCAGCAGCACTCGACAGGGAACTCTTGAAGCTTTCTTT CASSTRQGTLEAFF
TRBJ1-5 TRBV11-3 19 . TRBD1 TGTGCCAGCAGCTTAGCCAGGTTTGGGACAGCACCTAGCAATCAGCCCCAGCATTTT CASSLARFGTAPSNQPQHF
TRBJ1-1 TRBV5-4 15 . TRBD1 TGTGCCAGCAGCCCTTCGGACAGGGATGGCACTGAAGCTTTCTTT CASSPSDRDGTEAFF
TRBJ2-7 TRBV6-6 12 . . TGTGCCAGCAGACGAGACAGAGGAGAGCAGTACTTC CASRRDRGEQYF
TRBJ2-7 TRBV5-1 14 . . TGCGCCAGCAGCTTCCAGGGGGGAAGCTACGAGCAGTACTTC CASSFQGGSYEQYF
TRBJ1-6 TRBV5-1 14 . TRBD1 TGCGCCAGCAGCGGGGGGACAGAAAATTCACCCCTCCACTTT CASSGGTENSPLHF
TRBJ2-7 TRBV4-1 13 . TRBD1 TGCGCCAGCAGCCGAGGACAGGCCTACGAGCAGTACTTC CASSRGQAYEQYF
TRBJ2-3 TRBV21-1 16 once . TGTGCCAGCAGCAAATGTGCTAGCTGGTGCACAGATACGCAGTATTTT CASSKCASWCTDTQYF
TRBJ2-1 TRBV6-2/TRBV6-3 13 . . TGTGCCAGCAGTTACCGGGGGTACAATGAGCAGTTCTTC CASSYRGYNEQFF
TRBJ2-1 TRBV27 15 . . TGTGCCAGCAGTCCACTACCGAGCTCCTACAATGAGCAGTTCTTC CASSPLPSSYNEQFF
TRBJ2-1 TRBV27 17 . TRBD2 TGTGCCAGCAGTTTACGACTAGCGGGAGCCAACCACAATGAGCAGTTCTTC CASSLRLAGANHNEQFF
TRBJ1-2 TRBV21-1 14 . . TGTGCCAGCAGCCGTCCGGGGTATAACTATGGCTACACCTTC CASSRPGYNYGYTF
TRBJ2-1 TRBV29-1 14 once TRBD2 TGCAGCGTCGCCGGACTAGCGACCTACAATGAGCAGTTCTTC CSVAGLATYNEQFF
TRBJ2-1 TRBV7-2 16 . TRBD2 TGTGCCAGCAGCTTAGCACCTCGGGAGGCCTATACTGAGCAGTTCTTC CASSLAPREAYTEQFF
TRBJ2-7 TRBV27 16 once . TGTGCCAGCAGTTCCTGGAACTACCCGCCAGCGGACGAGCAGTACTTC CASSSWNYPPADEQYF
TRBJ2-7 TRBV4-1 17 . . TGCGCCAGCAGCCAAGAGAAATACAGGCCGAGCTCCTACGAGCAGTACTTC CASSQEKYRPSSYEQYF
TRBJ2-3 TRBV4-2 16 . TRBD2 TGTGCCAGCAGCCAGACTAGCGGGGGGGCGATAGATACGCAGTATTTT CASSQTSGGAIDTQYF
TRBJ2-3 TRBV19 13 . . TGTGCCAGTGGGGCGGCTAGCACAGATACGCAGTATTTT CASGAASTDTQYF
TRBJ2-1 TRBV5-1 14 few . TGCGCCAGCAGCTTCCAGCGGCAGGTAGATGAGCAGTTCTTC CASSFQRQVDEQFF
TRBJ1-4 TRBV25-1 12 . . TGTGCCAGCAAGGGGGAAGGGGAAAAACTGTTTTTT CASKGEGEKLFF
TRBJ2-7 TRBV6-5 14 . . TGTGCCAGCACCTACTCTCAGGGTGGGTACGAGCAGTACTTC CASTYSQGGYEQYF
TRBJ1-4 TRBV19 15 . . TGTGCCAGTAGTTCATGGACATCAACTAATGAAAAACTGTTTTTT CASSSWTSTNEKLFF